This T cell receptor beta chain was recovered during a study of blood T cell repertoires in COVID-19 (dated by TCRdb to 2018 to 2021). In the study overall: The collaborator samples originated in the United States, Italy and Spain and spanned the acute and convalescent phases of COVID-19. The prospective study material was composed of cDNA or gDNA derived from T cells, B-cell-depleted T cells, or PBMCs. The dataset comprised deeply sampled blood TCRbeta repertoires from subjects exposed to, actively infected with, or recovered from COVID-19. The repertoires were released in a freely available public database meant as a resource for research on the immune response to SARS-CoV-2. The samples were drawn from the first 160 participants of the ongoing ImmuneRACE study and from 950 to 1,500 subjects provided by 6 global collaborators. A de-identified subject ID, COVID-19 status, age in years and sex were almost always included in the sample metadata. Where available, HLA class I and class II types were obtained from metadata supplied by the sample provider rather than from assay-based typing. The research as a whole found: The amount of clinical and demographic metadata varied by source and participant and was provided uncurated.

The CDR3 spans 13 residues, from the cysteine through the phenylalanine. The only DNA kept is the CDR3, 39 bases in frame from the first base. The germline V gene yields SGHNT for CDR1 and YENEEA for CDR2. V and J lose 3 bases and 5 bases, and a span of 9 bases separates them. As to this clone: No cognate antigen has been identified for it. One base away there is no much larger clone; base qualities are not given.

TCRbeta CDR3 regions were amplified from genomic DNA using the immunoSEQ Assay, a bias-controlled multiplex PCR. On the study's bioinformatics: The number of nucleated cells in each sample was estimated from the amplification of reference gene primers within the assay. To quantify the absolute abundance of each unique TCRbeta CDR3 rearrangement, sequence reads were collapsed and filtered. Productive Simpson clonality was computed per sample as the square root of Simpson's diversity index over productive rearrangements. TCRdb mirrors the immuneACCESS table, restricted to in-frame sequences. Some clones are absent from its copies; in checked studies, under half trace to an unresolved V gene, and the reason for the others is unknown. For V, J and clone size, that table is used; D and trimming come from the DNA. The sample table lists 100,000 to 120,000 clones, less than 85% of them with a count of one. The ten largest make up around 3.5% of the sample.

The collaborating institutions used their own protocols to collect whole blood in K2EDTA tubes. For TCRbeta analysis, collaborators shipped samples in one of three forms: frozen whole blood, isolated PBMCs, or DNA extracted from either of those sample types. The receptor's source is a woman older than 75 with acute or convalescent COVID-19. The V gene is TRBV11-3 and the J gene is TRBJ2-3; no D gene can be assigned with confidence. Sequenced material: peripheral blood. The CDR3 region reads CASSFSTIDTQYF. The sequenced DNA is TGTGCCAGCAGCTTCTCAACAATAGATACGCAGTATTTT.